Listed below are T cell receptor beta chains from one sample, sequenced in a study of response to subunit inactivated influenza vaccine. TCRdb passed the RT-PCR reads through MiXCR, listing each CDR3 protein once. The sample has some 480,000 distinct CDR3 sequences, around 9.9% seen once. The source was PBMCs from blood, collected roughly 46 days after vaccination. These TCRs come from a man aged 45-65 years who received an inactivated influenza vaccine. The CDR3 runs from the conserved cysteine through the conserved F or W. A D gene is named only where the DNA matches it firmly. Rows give clone size only sometimes, using once, few, many, or a class for an expanded clone.

clone size	V gene	J gene	D gene	CDR3 DNA	CDR3 protein
.	TRBV29-1	TRBJ2-3	TRBD2	TGCAGCGGTTGTAGAGCGGGAGTTCCAGATACGCAGTATTTT	CSGCRAGVPDTQYF
few	TRBV7-9	TRBJ2-3	.	TGTGCCAGCACAGCAAGCACAGATACGCAGTATTTT	CASTASTDTQYF
.	TRBV4-2	TRBJ1-3	TRBD1	TGTGCCAGCAGCCAAGATACAGGGGGACATGGAAACACCATATATTTT	CASSQDTGGHGNTIYF
many	TRBV7-2	TRBJ2-1	.	TGTGCCAGCAGCTTATTGGCGCCGGGGGATGAGCAGTTCTTC	CASSLLAPGDEQFF
.	TRBV4-2	TRBJ1-1	TRBD1	TGTGCCAGCAGCCAGCTAGGGGGACAGGGGGGGACTGAAGCTTTCTTT	CASSQLGGQGGTEAFF
few	TRBV7-9	TRBJ2-2	.	TGTGCCAGCACCCCTGAGTCCGGGGAGCTGTTTTTT	CASTPESGELFF
few	TRBV5-1	TRBJ2-2	TRBD1	TGCGCCAGCAGGTCGGGACAGGCAGACACCGGGGAGCTGTTTTTT	CASRSGQADTGELFF
.	TRBV4-3	TRBJ2-1	.	TGCGCCAGCAGCCAAGTCGATAGTAGGGCGGTGAACAATGAGCAGTTCTTC	CASSQVDSRAVNNEQFF
few	TRBV25-1	TRBJ1-6	.	TGTGCCAGCAGTGAATCCCAGGGAATAGGGTCACCCCTCCACTTT	CASSESQGIGSPLHF
few	TRBV6-1	TRBJ2-7	.	TGTGCCAGCAGGGACTGGGGCACCTCCTACGAGCAGTACTTC	CASRDWGTSYEQYF
.	TRBV5-1	TRBJ1-4	TRBD1	TGCGCCAGCAGCTCGAGGACAGGTTCTAATGAAAAACTGTTTTTT	CASSSRTGSNEKLFF
many	TRBV12-3/TRBV12-4	TRBJ2-2	.	TGTGCCAGCAGTCTCAGGGCGAACACCGGGGAGCTGTTTTTT	CASSLRANTGELFF
.	TRBV11-1	TRBJ2-1	TRBD2	TGTGCCAGCAGCTTAGAGGCGGGAGGGCAAAATGAGCAGTTCTTC	CASSLEAGGQNEQFF
.	TRBV19	TRBJ1-1	TRBD1	TGTGCCAGTAGATGGGACAGGGGAAACACTGAAGCTTTCTTT	CASRWDRGNTEAFF
.	TRBV24-1	TRBJ2-1	.	TGTGCCACCAGAGAGGAGCGGGACAATGAGCAGATCTTC	CATREERDNEQIF
many	TRBV5-1	TRBJ2-1	.	TGCGCCAGCAGCCCGTTAAGGTCGGGTCAGGGCAATGAGCAGTTCTTC	CASSPLRSGQGNEQFF
many	TRBV7-2	TRBJ2-1	TRBD2	TGTGCCAGCAGCCGACTAGCGGGAGTTGGTAATGAGCAGTTCTTC	CASSRLAGVGNEQFF
few	TRBV28	TRBJ1-1	.	TGTGCCAGCAGTTTACAGGAAAACACTGAAGCTTTCTTT	CASSLQENTEAFF
many	TRBV12-3/TRBV12-4	TRBJ1-5	.	TGTGCCAGCGCCACCGGCGGGAATCAGCCCCAGCATTTT	CASATGGNQPQHF
many	TRBV20-1	TRBJ2-5	TRBD1	TGCAGTGCTAGGTTGACAGGGGGCACGGAGACCCAGTACTTC	CSARLTGGTETQYF
.	TRBV6-2/TRBV6-3	TRBJ2-3	TRBD2	TGTGCCAGCAGTAAATCCCCCCTACTAGCGGGCCTTACAGATACGCAGTATTTT	CASSKSPLLAGLTDTQYF
.	TRBV4-3	TRBJ2-3	.	TGCGCCAGCAGCCAAGATCTAGGTGTAGCCCCAGATACGCAGTATTTT	CASSQDLGVAPDTQYF
.	TRBV7-2	TRBJ1-2	.	TGTGCCAGCAGCTTAGGGGGGGTCGACTATGGCTACACCTTC	CASSLGGVDYGYTF
few	TRBV20-1	TRBJ2-7	TRBD2	TGCAGTGTCGGACTAGCGGGAGCTCGGGAGCAGTACTTC	CSVGLAGAREQYF
.	TRBV5-1	TRBJ2-1	.	TGCGCCAGCAGACAGGACGGATCCTACAATGAGCAGTTCTTC	CASRQDGSYNEQFF
few	TRBV20-1	TRBJ2-7	.	TGCAGTGCTCGAGAGGGCAGGGCACCCTTCGAGCAGTACTTC	CSAREGRAPFEQYF
few	TRBV5-5	TRBJ1-3	.	TGTGCCAGCAGCTCAGGACAGTCCTCTGGAAACACCATATATTTT	CASSSGQSSGNTIYF
.	TRBV5-1	TRBJ2-3	TRBD1	TGCGCCAGCCGCCCGACAGGGCTTAGCACAGATACGCAGTATTTT	CASRPTGLSTDTQYF
.	TRBV6-1	TRBJ1-6	TRBD1	TGTGCCAGCAGGCAAAACAGGGGTTCACCCCTCCACTTT	CASRQNRGSPLHF
.	TRBV10-3	TRBJ2-7	TRBD2	TGTGCCATCAGTGCTGCCGGGACTAGCGGTTACGAGCAGTACTTC	CAISAAGTSGYEQYF
many	TRBV11-2	TRBJ2-6	.	TGTGCCAGCAGCTTAGAGGGCTCTGGGGCCAACGTCCTGACTTTC	CASSLEGSGANVLTF
.	TRBV5-1	TRBJ2-1	.	TGCGCCAGCAGCTTGGTTCAGGCTGGATACAATGAGCAGTTCTTC	CASSLVQAGYNEQFF
many	TRBV5-1	TRBJ2-1	.	TGCGCCAGCAGCCTGGCCCAGGCGACAGGCACGTGGCAGTTCTTC	CASSLAQATGTWQFF
.	TRBV12-3/TRBV12-4	TRBJ2-7	.	TGTGCCAGCAGTTTAAGGGCAGGTCCCTACGAGCAGTACTTC	CASSLRAGPYEQYF
many	TRBV12-3/TRBV12-4	TRBJ2-1	TRBD2	TGTGCCAGCATCGGCGGGGGGTCCTACAATGAGCAGTTCTTC	CASIGGGSYNEQFF
few	TRBV10-3	TRBJ2-7	.	TGTGCCATCAGTGTCGGCCGTTCCTACGAGCAGTACTTC	CAISVGRSYEQYF
few	TRBV4-2	TRBJ2-5	.	TGTGCCAGCAGCCAAGGGGATCAAGAGACCCAGTACTTC	CASSQGDQETQYF
few	TRBV12-3/TRBV12-4	TRBJ1-3	.	TGTGCCAGCAGTTTAGACCTCTCTGGAAACACCATATATTTT	CASSLDLSGNTIYF
few	TRBV5-1	TRBJ2-3	.	TGCGCCAGCCAGTGGACCGACAGCACAGATACGCAGTATTTT	CASQWTDSTDTQYF
few	TRBV25-1	TRBJ2-5	.	TGTGCCACAGGGCGAAGGCTTGGGGGCAGGGACGAGACCCAGTACTTC	CATGRRLGGRDETQYF
few	TRBV30	TRBJ2-2	.	TGTGCCCGAAGGTTGGGGTTGGACACCGGGGAGCTGTTTTTT	CARRLGLDTGELFF
few	TRBV3-1	TRBJ1-2	TRBD1	TGTGCCAGCAGGCCATTCCAGGGGGCTAACTATGGCTACACCTTC	CASRPFQGANYGYTF
.	TRBV12-3/TRBV12-4	TRBJ2-7	TRBD2	TGTGCCAGCAGTCCCTGGGAGGGTGGGTACGAGCAGTACTTC	CASSPWEGGYEQYF
.	TRBV7-9	TRBJ2-3	.	TGTGCCAGCAGCTTAGCACAGGGAAGCACAGATACGCAGTATTTT	CASSLAQGSTDTQYF